This T cell receptor beta chain stems from a study of response to subunit inactivated influenza vaccine. Between the trimmed V and J ends, which lost 5 bases and 1 base, there was a span of 20 bases. CDR1 and CDR2 from the germline V gene are SGHAT and FQNNGV. The CDR3 is made up of 17 amino acids. From the RT-PCR reads, TCRdb called clonotypes with MiXCR, one entry per CDR3 protein. The repertoire consists of almost 250,000 distinct CDR3 sequences, with more than 9% occurring once and the leading ten covering 7.8%. This clonotype came up many times. The chain has TRBV11-2 and TRBJ1-2; no firm D call. This receptor was identified in a man aged 45-65 years who received an inactivated influenza vaccine. This specimen consisted of non-naive T cells sorted from PBMCs, obtained roughly 15 days before vaccination. The chain's CDR3 is CASSQRTGNRGNYGYTF. CDR3 sequence (DNA): TGTGCCAGCAGCCAGAGAACTGGCAATCGGGGTAACTATGGCTACACCTTC.